Included here is one TCR beta chain sequence, with context. The entry originates in a study of control samples from healthy donors and cancer patients. Profiling relied on immunoSEQ multiplex PCR, and the TCRdb table lists in-frame clones only, not all of them. The sample yields 150,000 or so clones, more than 85% seen once. The CDR3 spans 14 residues. Germline assignment: CDR1 SGHRS and CDR2 YFSETQ. V lost 3 bases and J lost 3; bases outside the gene matches: 5. The material sequenced was blood. This TCR derives from a man in his late teens or twenties in good health. This chain links TRBV5-1 with TRBJ2-7; TRBD2 matches at 8 bases. CDR3 nucleotide sequence: TGCGCCAGCAGCTCGGATAGCGGGAACTACGAGCAGTACTTC. Translation gives CASSSDSGNYEQYF.